This passage covers 10 T cell receptor beta chains from one sample sequenced in a study of blood T cell repertoires in COVID-19. Assay: immunoSEQ multiplex PCR; the TCRdb copy retains only in-frame clones and omits some. The sample lists over 25,000 clones, approximately 83% occurring once. Sequenced material: peripheral blood. These receptors originate from a woman in her sixties or seventies with active COVID-19.

CDR3 DNA: TGTGCCAGCAGCTTAAGGGCGGGGGGGCCCCACGCCCGGCAGACCCAGTACTTC. This sequence encodes CASSLRAGGPHARQTQYF. The chain joins TRBV7-2 to TRBJ2-5; 9 bases map to TRBD2. The V and J ends lost 2 bases and 6 bases, in that order; junction bases with no gene match: 16. This CDR3 has 18 residues. In germline, CDR1 is SGHTA, CDR2 FQGNSA. The full variable domain, in which reference TRBV7-2 and TRBJ2-5 provide the parts outside the CDR3, is GAGVSQSPSNKVTEKGKDVELRCDPISGHTALYWYRQSLGQGLEFLIYFQGNSAPDKSGLPSDRFSAERTGGSVSTLTIQRTQQEDSAVYLCASSLRAGGPHARQTQYFGPGTRLLVL.

V and J are TRBV19 and TRBJ2-4; TRBD2 agrees at 8 bases. The trim removed 7 bases at V and 5 bases at J, leaving 13 bases unmatched. This CDR3 comprises 16 residues. Germline V gene sequence: CDR1 LNHDA, CDR2 SQIVND (reference sequence). The CDR3 DNA sequence: TGTGCCAGTACCGGGGGGGATAGCGGGACCCAAAACATTCAGTACTTC. Amino acid sequence: CASTGGDSGTQNIQYF. The entire variable domain, with the rest obtained from reference TRBV19 and TRBJ2-4, is as follows: DGGITQSPKYLFRKEGQNVTLSCEQNLNHDAMYWYRQDPGQGLRLIYYSQIVNDFQKGDIAEGYSVSREKKESFPLTVTSAQKNPTAFYLCASTGGDSGTQNIQYFGAGTRLSVL.

The gene calls are TRBV4-2 and TRBJ1-1; possible D gene TRBD1, 6 bases. V gave up 2 bases and J gave up 0 bases, with 7 bases separating them. The germline V gene encodes CDR1 LGHNA and CDR2 YNFKEQ. The length of the CDR3 is 14 residues. CDR3 protein: CASSQNRVNTEAFF. The CDR3 bases are TGTGCCAGCAGCCAAAACAGGGTGAACACTGAAGCTTTCTTT.

V and J are TRBV11-2 and TRBJ2-2; TRBD2 agrees at 7 bases. J lost 4 bases, V lost 4 bases, and 3 bases had no gene match. Germline V gives CDR1 SGHAT, CDR2 FQNNGV. This CDR3 has 14 residues. Here the CDR3 DNA reads TGTGCCAGCAGCTCGACTAGCCTCACCGGGGAGCTGTTTTTT. Translating it yields CASSSTSLTGELFF.

V and J are TRBV28 and TRBJ2-4; 9 positions agree with TRBD2. The germline V gene has CDR1 MDHEN and CDR2 SYDVKM. V dropped 3 bases and J dropped 3; count of bases not matched to a gene: 9. This CDR3 region has 17 residues. CDR3 amino acids: CASSFPLAGEVKNIQYF. The CDR3, as DNA: TGTGCCAGCAGTTTTCCCTTAGCGGGGGAGGTCAAAAACATTCAGTACTTC.

This clone was counted only a few times. The CDR3 coding sequence is TGTGCCAGCAGCCGCTACAGGAGATCGAACACTGAAGCTTTCTTT. It specifies CASSRYRRSNTEAFF. The rearrangement links TRBV7-9 to TRBJ1-1, with TRBD1 as a possible D gene (5 bases). Germline V gene data show CDR1 as SEHNR and CDR2 as FQNEAQ (reference sequence). The CDR3 contains 15 residues. Deletions cut 5 bases from V and 1 base from J, with 14 bases between.

This clone was counted only a few times. The J gene is TRBJ2-3, the V gene TRBV6-5; D possibly corresponds to TRBD2 (6 bases). V lost 5 bases and J lost 3, with 12 bases in between. CDR1 MNHEY and CDR2 SVGAGI come from the germline V gene. The CDR3 totals 14 residues. CDR3 sequence: CASSPSRGTDTQYF. The CDR3 DNA is TGTGCCAGCAGTCCCTCCCGGGGGACAGATACGCAGTATTTT.

This clone was recorded only once. This chain links TRBV29-1 with TRBJ2-3; D is ambiguous. The length of the CDR3 is 14 residues. CDR1 SQVTM and CDR2 ANQGSEA come from the germline V gene. The V and J ends lost 4 bases and 2 bases respectively, with 13 bases between them. The CDR3: CSVGPGSVTDTQYF. The CDR3 region has the DNA TGCAGCGTTGGGCCAGGAAGTGTCACAGATACGCAGTATTTT.

This clone was recorded only once. The chain recombines TRBV2 with TRBJ1-5, with a possible D match to TRBD1 (6 bases). The length of the CDR3 is 15 residues. CDR1 and CDR2 from the germline V gene are SNHLY and FYNNEI. V lost 10 bases to trimming and J lost 2 bases, with 18 bases between them. DNA for the CDR3: TGTGCCATCCCTGGGTGGGACATGGGCAATCAGCCCCAGCATTTT. This translates into CAIPGWDMGNQPQHF.

V usage is TRBV4-2 and J usage is TRBJ2-1; a possible D gene is TRBD2 (5 bases). The CDR3 totals 16 residues. Germline V CDR1 and CDR2: LGHNA, YNFKEQ. The V end lost 0 bases, the J end lost 3 bases, and 12 bases lay between the germline ends. CDR3 region: CASSQEPTGIYNEQFF. The CDR3 DNA follows: TGTGCCAGCAGCCAAGAACCCACGGGAATCTACAATGAGCAGTTCTTC.